This entry lists 5 T cell receptor beta chains sequenced from one sample in a study of blood T cell repertoires in COVID-19. Here immunoSEQ multiplex PCR was the method, and the copy in TCRdb shows in-frame clones only, minus some. The repertoire holds more than 200,000 clones, with almost 90% as singletons. Sequenced input: peripheral blood. These TCRs come from an older man with acute or convalescent COVID-19.

This sequence joins TRBV11-2 and TRBJ2-5; D gene ambiguous. Per germline, CDR1 SGHAT and CDR2 FQNNGV. The CDR3 length is 12 residues. Trimming cost V 5 bases and J 0 bases, with 4 bases left between them. CDR3 coding DNA: TGTGCCAGCAGCCCGTACCAAGAGACCCAGTACTTC. Amino acid sequence: CASSPYQETQYF.

This clone was observed a single time. The chain combines TRBV11-1 with TRBJ1-6; TRBD1 aligns across 7 bases. J was trimmed by 6 bases and V by 4 bases; bases with no gene match: 9. The CDR3 has 16 residues. Germline CDR1 reads SGHAT; CDR2 reads FQDESV (reference sequence). The CDR3 region has the DNA TGTGCCAGCAGCTCGGGACAGTTCGGCAGTAATTCACCCCTCCACTTT. Its translation: CASSSGQFGSNSPLHF.

The V call is TRBV14, the J call TRBJ1-4; D gene uncertain. CDR1 and CDR2 from the germline V gene are SGHDN and FVKESK. The CDR3 length is 12 residues. Trimming removed 3 bases at V and 8 bases at J, with 7 bases between. CDR3 nucleotides: TGTGCCAGCAGCCAGCTCCGGGAAAAACTGTTTTTT. It codes for CASSQLREKLFF.

The chain recombines TRBV10-3 with TRBJ2-5; TRBD1 matches at 8 bases. Germline CDR1 and CDR2: ENHRY and SYGVKD. J lost 1 base, V lost 6 bases, and 4 bases had no gene match. There are 14 residues in the CDR3. The CDR3 here is CAIRMDRAQETQYF. For the CDR3, the DNA is TGTGCCATCAGGATGGACAGGGCCCAAGAGACCCAGTACTTC.

The V and J genes are TRBV6-5 and TRBJ2-1, with 10 bases that match TRBD2. The CDR3 is 13 residues long. Germline V gene lookup returns CDR1 MNHEY and CDR2 SVGAGI. J gave up 8 bases and V 6 bases, and 4 bases lay outside the gene matches. The CDR3 is CASRTGTSDEQFF. Written as DNA, the CDR3 is TGTGCCAGCAGGACAGGGACTAGCGATGAGCAGTTCTTC.